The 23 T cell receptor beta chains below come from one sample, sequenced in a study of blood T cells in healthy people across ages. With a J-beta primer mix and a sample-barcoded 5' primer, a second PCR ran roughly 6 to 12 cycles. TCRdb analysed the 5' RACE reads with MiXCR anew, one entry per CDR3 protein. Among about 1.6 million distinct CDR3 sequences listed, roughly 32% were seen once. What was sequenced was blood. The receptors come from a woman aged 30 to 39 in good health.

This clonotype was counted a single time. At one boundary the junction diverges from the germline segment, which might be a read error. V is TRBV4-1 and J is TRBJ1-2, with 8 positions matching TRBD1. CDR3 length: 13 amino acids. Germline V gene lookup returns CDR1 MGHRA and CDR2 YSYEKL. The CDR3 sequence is CAGSQTTGDGYTF. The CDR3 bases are TGCGCCGGCAGCCAAACGACAGGGGACGGCTACACCTTC.

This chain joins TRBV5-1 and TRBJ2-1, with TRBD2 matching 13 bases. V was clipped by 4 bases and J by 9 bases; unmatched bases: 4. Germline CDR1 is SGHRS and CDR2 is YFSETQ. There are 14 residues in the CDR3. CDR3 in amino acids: CASSATSGRLEQFF. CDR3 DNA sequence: TGCGCCAGCAGCGCGACTAGCGGGAGGCTTGAGCAGTTCTTC.

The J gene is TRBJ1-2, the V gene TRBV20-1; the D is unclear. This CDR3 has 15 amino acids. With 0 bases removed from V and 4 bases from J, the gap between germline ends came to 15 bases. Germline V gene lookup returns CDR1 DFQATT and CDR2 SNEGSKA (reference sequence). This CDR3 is CSARDPSLGIYGYTF. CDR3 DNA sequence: TGCAGTGCTAGAGATCCGTCCCTGGGAATCTATGGCTACACCTTC.

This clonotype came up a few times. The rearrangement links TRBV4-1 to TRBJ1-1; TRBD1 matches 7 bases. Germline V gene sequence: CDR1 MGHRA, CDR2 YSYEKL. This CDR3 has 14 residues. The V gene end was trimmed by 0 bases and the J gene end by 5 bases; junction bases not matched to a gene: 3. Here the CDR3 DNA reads TGCGCCAGCAGCCAAGAGAGACAGGGAACTGAAGCTTTCTTT. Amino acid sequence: CASSQERQGTEAFF.

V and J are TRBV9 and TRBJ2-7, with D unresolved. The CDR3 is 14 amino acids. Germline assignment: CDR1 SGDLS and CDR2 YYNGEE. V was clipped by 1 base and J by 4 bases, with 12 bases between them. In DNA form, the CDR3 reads TGTGCCAGCAGCGTATCGGCGAGCCCGTACGAGCAGTACTTC. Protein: CASSVSASPYEQYF.

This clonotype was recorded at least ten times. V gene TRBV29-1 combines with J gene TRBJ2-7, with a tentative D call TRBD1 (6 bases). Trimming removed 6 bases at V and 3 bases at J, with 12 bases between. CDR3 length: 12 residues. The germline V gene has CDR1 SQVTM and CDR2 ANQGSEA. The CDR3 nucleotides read TGCAGCGTGGCAGGGGCTGGCTACGAGCAGTACTTC. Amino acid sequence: CSVAGAGYEQYF.

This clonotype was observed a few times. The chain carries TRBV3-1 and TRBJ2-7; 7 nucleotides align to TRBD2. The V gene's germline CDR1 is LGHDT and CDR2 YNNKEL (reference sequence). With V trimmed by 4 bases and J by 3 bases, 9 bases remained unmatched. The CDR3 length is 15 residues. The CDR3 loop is CASSPDGGKRYEQYF. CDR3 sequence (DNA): TGTGCCAGCAGCCCAGACGGGGGGAAACGCTACGAGCAGTACTTC.

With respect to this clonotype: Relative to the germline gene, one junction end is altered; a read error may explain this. CDR3 loop: CTSSSTGVADNEQFF. CDR3 sequence (DNA): TGTACCAGCAGCTCTACAGGGGTAGCGGACAATGAGCAGTTCTTC. This rearrangement joins TRBV13 to TRBJ2-1, with D perhaps TRBD1 (7 bases). The CDR3 sequence is 15 residues long. The germline V gene has CDR1 PRHDT and CDR2 FYEKMQ (reference sequence).

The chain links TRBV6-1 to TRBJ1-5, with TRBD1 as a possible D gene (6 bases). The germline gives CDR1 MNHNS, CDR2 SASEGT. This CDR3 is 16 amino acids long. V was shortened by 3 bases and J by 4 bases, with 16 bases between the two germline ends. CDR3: CASSDKYWDTNQPQHF. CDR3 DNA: TGTGCCAGCAGTGACAAATACTGGGACACTAATCAGCCCCAGCATTTT.

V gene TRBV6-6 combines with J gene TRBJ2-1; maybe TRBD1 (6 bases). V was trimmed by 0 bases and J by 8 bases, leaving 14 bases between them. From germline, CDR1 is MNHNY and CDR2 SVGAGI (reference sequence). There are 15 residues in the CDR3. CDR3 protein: CASSYSGFEGDEQFF. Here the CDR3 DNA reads TGTGCCAGCAGTTACTCAGGGTTCGAGGGGGATGAGCAGTTCTTC.

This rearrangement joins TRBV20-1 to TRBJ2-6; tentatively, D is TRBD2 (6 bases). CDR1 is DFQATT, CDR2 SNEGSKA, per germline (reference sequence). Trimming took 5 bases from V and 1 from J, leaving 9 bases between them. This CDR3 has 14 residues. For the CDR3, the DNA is TGCAGTGCTCAGACTAGATCTGGGGCCAACGTCCTGACTTTC. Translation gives CSAQTRSGANVLTF.

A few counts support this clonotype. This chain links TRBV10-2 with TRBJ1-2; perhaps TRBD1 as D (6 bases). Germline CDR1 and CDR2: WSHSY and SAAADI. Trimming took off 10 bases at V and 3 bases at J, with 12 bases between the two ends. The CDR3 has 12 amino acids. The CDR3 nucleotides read TGCGCCACCGCACAGGGCCACTATGGCTACACCTTC. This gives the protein CATAQGHYGYTF.

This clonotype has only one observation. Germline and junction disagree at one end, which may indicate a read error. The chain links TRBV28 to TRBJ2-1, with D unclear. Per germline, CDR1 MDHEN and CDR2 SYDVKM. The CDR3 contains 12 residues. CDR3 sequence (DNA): TGCGTCAGTGGCGACTCCTACAATGAGCAGTTCTTC. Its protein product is CVSGDSYNEQFF.

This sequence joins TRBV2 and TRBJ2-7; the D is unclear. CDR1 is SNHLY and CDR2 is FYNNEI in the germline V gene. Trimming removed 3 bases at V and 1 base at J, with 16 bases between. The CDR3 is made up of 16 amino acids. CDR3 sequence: CASSEALQVPSYEQYF. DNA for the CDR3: TGTGCCAGCAGTGAGGCGCTTCAGGTACCATCCTACGAGCAGTACTTC. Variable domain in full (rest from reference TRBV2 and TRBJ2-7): EPEVTQTPSHQVTQMGQEVILRCVPISNHLYFYWYRQILGQKVEFLVSFYNNEISEKSEIFDDQFSVERPDGSNFTLKIRSTKLEDSAMYFCASSEALQVPSYEQYFGPGTRLTVT.

The CDR3: CASSRRSPEEGYTF. The DNA for the CDR3 is TGCGCCAGCAGTAGACGGAGCCCCGAAGAGGGCTACACCTTC. The chain couples TRBV5-1 to TRBJ1-2, with unresolved D. CDR3 length equals 14 residues. V lost 5 bases and J 8 bases, leaving 19 bases between the germline ends. Germline CDR1 reads SGHRS; CDR2 reads YFSETQ.

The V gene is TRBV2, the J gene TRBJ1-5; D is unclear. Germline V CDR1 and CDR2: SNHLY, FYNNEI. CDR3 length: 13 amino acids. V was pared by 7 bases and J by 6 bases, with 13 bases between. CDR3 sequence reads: CASTNSLGQPQHF. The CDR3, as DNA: TGTGCCAGCACCAACAGCCTCGGTCAGCCCCAGCATTTT.

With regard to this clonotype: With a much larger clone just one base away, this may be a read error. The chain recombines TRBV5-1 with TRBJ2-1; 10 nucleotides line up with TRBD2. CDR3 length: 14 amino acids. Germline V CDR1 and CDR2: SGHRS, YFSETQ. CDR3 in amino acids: CASSSSGGYNGQFF. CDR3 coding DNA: TGCGCCAGCAGTTCTAGCGGGGGATACAATGGGCAGTTCTTC. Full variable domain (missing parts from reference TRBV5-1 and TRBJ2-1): KAGVTQTPRYLIKTRGQQVTLSCSPISGHRSVSWYQQTPGQGLQFLFEYFSETQRNKGNFPGRFSGRQFSNSRSEMNVSTLELGDSALYLCASSSSGGYNGQFFGPGTRLTVL.

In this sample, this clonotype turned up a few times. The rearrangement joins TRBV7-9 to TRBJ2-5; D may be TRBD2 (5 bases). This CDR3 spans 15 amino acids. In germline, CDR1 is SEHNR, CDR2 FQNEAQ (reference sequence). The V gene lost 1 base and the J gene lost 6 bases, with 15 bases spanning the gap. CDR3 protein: CASSLVQVGDQTQYF. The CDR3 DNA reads TGTGCCAGCAGCTTAGTCCAAGTGGGAGATCAGACCCAGTACTTC.

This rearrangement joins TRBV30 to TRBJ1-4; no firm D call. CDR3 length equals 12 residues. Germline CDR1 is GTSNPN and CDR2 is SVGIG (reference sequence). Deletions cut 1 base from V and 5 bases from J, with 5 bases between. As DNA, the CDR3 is TGTGCCTGGAGTGCCCGAAATGAAAAACTGTTTTTT. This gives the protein CAWSARNEKLFF.

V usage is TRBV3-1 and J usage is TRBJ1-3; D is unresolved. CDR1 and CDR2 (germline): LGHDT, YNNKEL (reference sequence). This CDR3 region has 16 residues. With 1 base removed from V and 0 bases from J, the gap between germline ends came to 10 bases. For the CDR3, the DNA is TGTGCCAGCAGCCAAGGACTGCTAAACTCTGGAAACACCATATATTTT. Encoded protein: CASSQGLLNSGNTIYF.

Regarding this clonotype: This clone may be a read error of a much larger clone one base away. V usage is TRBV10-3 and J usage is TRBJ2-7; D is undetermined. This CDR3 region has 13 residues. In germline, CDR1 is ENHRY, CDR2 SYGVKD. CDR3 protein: CAINEVSSYEQYF. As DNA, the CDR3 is TGTGCCATCAATGAGGTCTCTTCCTACGAGCAGTACTTC.

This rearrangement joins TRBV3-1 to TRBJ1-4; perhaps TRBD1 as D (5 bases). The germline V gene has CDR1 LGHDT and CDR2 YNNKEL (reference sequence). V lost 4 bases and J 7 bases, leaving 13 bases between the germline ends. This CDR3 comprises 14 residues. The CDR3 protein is CASSPSGDGEKLFF. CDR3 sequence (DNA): TGTGCCAGCAGCCCCAGCGGGGACGGTGAAAAACTGTTTTTT.

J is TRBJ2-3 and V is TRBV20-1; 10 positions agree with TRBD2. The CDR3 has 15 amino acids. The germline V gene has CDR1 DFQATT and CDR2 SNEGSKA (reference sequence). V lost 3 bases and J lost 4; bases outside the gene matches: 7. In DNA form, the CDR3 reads TGCAGTGCTAGTTTCCCTAGCGGGAGCGCAGATACGCAGTATTTT. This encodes CSASFPSGSADTQYF.